Sequencing of this T cell receptor (beta chain) was carried out in a study of human T cells and chemical hapten exposure. The study, taken as a whole, reports: Counts of expanded TCRs at PT1 were positively correlated with patch test score.

The V gene lost 2 bases and the J gene lost 10 bases, with 12 bases spanning the gap. The CDR3 totals 14 residues. CDR1 LGHNT and CDR2 FRNRAP come from the germline V gene. The time point was: pre-sensitization, week 0. Treatment defined: therapeutic diphenylcyclopropenone sensitization with weekly scalp DPC. Total RNA came from unfractionated whole blood. About this clonotype itself: Its target is unknown.

TCRdb recomputed calls from the RACE reads with MiXCR, one row per CDR3 protein. This sample has some 200,000 distinct CDR3 sequences, with approximately 29% found just once. The specimen was whole blood, collected in connection with sensitization to the hapten diphenylcyclopropenone (DPC). The TCR sequence derives from a woman aged 25 to 39 with alopecia areata. Some clones in this sample may be carry-over from other donors' samples. V usage is TRBV12-5 and J usage is TRBJ1-6, with D maybe TRBD1 (5 bases). For the CDR3, the DNA is TGTGCTAGTGGTTTGCAGGGTACTGAGTCACCCCTCCACTTT. It encodes CASGLQGTESPLHF.